This T cell receptor beta chain was recovered during a study of T cell clonotyping in hematopoietic cell transplantation. Sequencing was performed with immunoSEQ multiplex PCR; in TCRdb, only in-frame clones are kept and a portion is missing. The sample shows approximately 44,000 clones, around 94% of them seen only once. Study results and limitations: Higher Inverse Simpson Index values in graft donor and pretransplant recipient predicted broader posttransplant TCR diversity. Without cell sorting, CD4 versus CD8 contributions remain unresolved. At the given depth, recipient repertoires were over 95% de novo clonotypes. Recipient TCR diversity dropped after transplant; expanded clonotypes rose from day 30 to 180.

This CDR3 contains 15 residues. Germline CDR1 and CDR2: SNHLY and FYNNEI. V lost 9 bases, J lost 2 bases, and 4 bases stayed unmatched. A remark on this clone: The antigen is unknown.

The V call is TRBV2, the J call TRBJ2-3; 14 bases agree with TRBD2. Sequenced: peripheral blood mononuclear cells. This clonotype was obtained from a woman aged 50 to 65 in good health. Some clones in this sample may be carry-over from other donors' samples. CDR3 coding DNA: TGTGCCAGGACTAGCGGGGGGGGGAACACAGATACGCAGTATTTT. This sequence encodes CARTSGGGNTDTQYF.